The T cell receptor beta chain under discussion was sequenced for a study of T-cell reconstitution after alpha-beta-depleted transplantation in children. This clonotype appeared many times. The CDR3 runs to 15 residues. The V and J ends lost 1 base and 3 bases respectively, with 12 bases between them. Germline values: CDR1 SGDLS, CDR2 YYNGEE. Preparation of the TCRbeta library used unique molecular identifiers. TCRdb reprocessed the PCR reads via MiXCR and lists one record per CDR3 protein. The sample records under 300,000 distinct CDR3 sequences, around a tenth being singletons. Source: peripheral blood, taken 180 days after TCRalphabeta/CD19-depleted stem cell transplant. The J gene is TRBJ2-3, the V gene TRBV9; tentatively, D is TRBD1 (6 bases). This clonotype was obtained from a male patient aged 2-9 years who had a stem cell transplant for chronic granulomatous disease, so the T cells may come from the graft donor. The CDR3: CASSVSPQGTDTQYF. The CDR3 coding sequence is TGTGCCAGCAGCGTAAGTCCCCAGGGGACAGATACGCAGTATTTT.